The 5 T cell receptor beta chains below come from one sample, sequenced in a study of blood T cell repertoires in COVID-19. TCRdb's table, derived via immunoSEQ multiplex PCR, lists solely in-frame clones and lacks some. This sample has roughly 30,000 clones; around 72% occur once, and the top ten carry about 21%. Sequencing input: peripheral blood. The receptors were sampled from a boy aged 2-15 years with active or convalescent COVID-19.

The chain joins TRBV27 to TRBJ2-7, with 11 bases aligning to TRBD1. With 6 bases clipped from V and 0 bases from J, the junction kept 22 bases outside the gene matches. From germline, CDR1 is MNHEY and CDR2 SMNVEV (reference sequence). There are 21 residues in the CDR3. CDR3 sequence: CASRKWGQGDLERRFSYEQYF. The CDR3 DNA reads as TGTGCCAGCAGAAAATGGGGACAGGGGGACCTTGAGCGGAGGTTCTCCTACGAGCAGTACTTC.

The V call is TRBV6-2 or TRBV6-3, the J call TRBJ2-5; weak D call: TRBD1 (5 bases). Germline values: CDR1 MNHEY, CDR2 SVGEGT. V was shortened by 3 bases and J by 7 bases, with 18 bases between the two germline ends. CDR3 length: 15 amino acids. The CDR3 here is CASSYLRAPGRTQYF. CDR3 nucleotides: TGTGCCAGCAGTTATCTCAGGGCCCCAGGGCGGACCCAGTACTTC.

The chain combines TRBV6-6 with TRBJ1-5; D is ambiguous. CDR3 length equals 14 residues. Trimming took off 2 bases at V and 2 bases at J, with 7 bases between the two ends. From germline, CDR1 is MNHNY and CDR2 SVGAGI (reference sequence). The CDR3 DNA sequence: TGTGCCAGCAGTTACCCGGGAGGCAATCAGCCCCAGCATTTT. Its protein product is CASSYPGGNQPQHF.

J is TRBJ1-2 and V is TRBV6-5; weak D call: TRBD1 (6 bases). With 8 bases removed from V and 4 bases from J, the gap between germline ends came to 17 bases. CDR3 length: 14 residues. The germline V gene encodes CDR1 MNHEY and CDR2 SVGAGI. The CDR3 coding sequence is TGTGCCAGCGGATTGACAGGATTTCGCTATGGCTACACCTTC. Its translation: CASGLTGFRYGYTF.

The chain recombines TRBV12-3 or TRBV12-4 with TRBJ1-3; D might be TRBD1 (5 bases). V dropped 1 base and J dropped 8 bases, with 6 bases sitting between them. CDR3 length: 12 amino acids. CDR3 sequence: CASSLEGYTIYF. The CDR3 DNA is TGTGCCAGCAGTTTAGAGGGGTACACCATATATTTT.